This T cell receptor beta chain was recorded in a study of blood T cell repertoires in COVID-19. Overall study context: Acute and convalescent COVID-19 specimens originated in the United States, Italy and Spain. PBMCs, B-cell-depleted T cells, or T cells provided the cDNA or gDNA that made up the material.

Germline V CDR1 and CDR2: SGHRS, YFSETQ. The CDR3 sequence is 15 residues long. V was shortened by 1 base and J by 7 bases, with 15 bases between the two germline ends. Per the original methods: Nucleated cell counts were estimated from reference gene primer amplification. Some clones are missing from TCRdb's copy, which holds only in-frame ones; the method was immunoSEQ multiplex PCR. Clone size and V and J calls were adopted from that table, with D and trimming inferred from the DNA. Among a few hundred thousand clones listed, approximately 82% were seen once. Sample: peripheral blood. This receptor was obtained from a woman in her thirties or forties who had recovered from COVID-19. The chain is built from TRBV5-1 and TRBJ2-1; D perhaps matches TRBD2 (5 bases). CDR3 amino acids: CASSLWAGNGNEQFF. CDR3 nucleotides: TGCGCCAGCAGCTTGTGGGCGGGTAATGGGAATGAGCAGTTCTTC.